Given below is one TCR beta chain in context. Its antigen is still unknown. The J segment lost 3 bases and the V segment lost 2 bases, leaving 3 bases of the junction unmatched. The CDR3 sequence is 15 residues long. Germline-derived CDR1 and CDR2 are MNHEY and SVGEGT. Unique-molecular-identifier-tagged TCR beta cDNA libraries were used. TCRdb processed the PCR reads anew with MiXCR; each CDR3 protein has one entry. Among about 500,000 distinct CDR3 sequences, 40% to 55% were seen once, and the ten largest hold over 10%. The source of the sample is a study of post-analysis software for immune sequencing data. Overall study context: Patients had relapsing-remitting, secondary progressive or progressive-relapsing multiple sclerosis; some lacked subtype.

Study-wide findings and caveats: The five TRBV segments detected at higher frequency in patients than in controls included TRBV5-6, TRBV5-1 and TRBV20-1.

Sequenced: blood. The sequence was obtained from a girl between 5 and 17 years old with multiple sclerosis. V and J are TRBV6-2 or TRBV6-3 and TRBJ1-5, with 8 bases that match TRBD1. The CDR3 nucleotides read TGTGCCAGCAGTTACCCGGGACAGGACAATCAGCCCCAGCATTTT. As protein: CASSYPGQDNQPQHF.